The count of the clone carrying this TCR beta chain is one. Its antigen remains unknown. This sample was taken from a study of cytomegalovirus exposure and HLA in healthy donors. Study observations and caveats: There was a cluster of highly shared sequence variants that was likely a sequencing artifact. It has been reported that TCR beta sequences accurately predicted the HLA-A and HLA-B alleles of most subjects.

Vbeta (60) and Jbeta (13) primers were used in the PCR. TCRdb keeps only in-frame clones here, not all; method: immunoSEQ multiplex PCR. The sample has about 120,000 clones; roughly 83% are singletons. The CDR3 contains 16 residues. Germline V gives CDR1 SGHVS, CDR2 FQNEAQ. V gave up 2 bases and J gave up 4 bases; unmatched junction bases: 3. This receptor was identified in a man under 40 in good health and CMV-seropositive. V gene TRBV7-8 combines with J gene TRBJ2-7; 15 bases agree with TRBD2. The sequenced material came from PBMCs. The CDR3 loop reads CASSLRGTSGRYEQYF. CDR3 DNA sequence: TGTGCCAGCAGCTTACGGGGGACTAGCGGGAGGTACGAGCAGTACTTC. Full variable domain (remainder filled in from reference TRBV7-8 and TRBJ2-7): GAGVSQSPRYKVAKRGQDVALRCDPISGHVSLFWYQQALGQGPEFLTYFQNEAQLDKSGLPSDRFFAERPEGSVSTLKIQRTQQEDSAVYLCASSLRGTSGRYEQYFGPGTRLTVT.